These 10 T cell receptor beta chains were all obtained from the same sample, sequenced in a study of blood T cell repertoires in COVID-19. The table came from immunoSEQ multiplex PCR; TCRdb's copy has only in-frame clones and leaves some out. The sample records roughly 250,000 clones, more than 80% being singletons. The source material was PBMCs or T cells enriched from blood (not recorded which). The receptors were gathered from a woman between 18 and 29 years old who had recovered from COVID-19.

The chain joins TRBV20-1 to TRBJ2-5; maybe TRBD2 (6 bases). V was pared by 3 bases and J by 7 bases, with 21 bases between. The CDR3 is made up of 15 amino acids. CDR1 DFQATT and CDR2 SNEGSKA come from the germline V gene (reference sequence). CDR3 amino acids: CSASAPPGTSGTQYF. As DNA, the CDR3 is TGCAGTGCTAGTGCCCCGCCAGGGACTTCGGGGACCCAGTACTTC.

V is TRBV2 and J is TRBJ1-3; 8 nucleotides line up with TRBD1. Germline CDR1 is SNHLY and CDR2 is FYNNEI. This CDR3 spans 17 amino acids. Trimming removed 6 bases from V and 0 bases from J; junction bases left unmatched: 10. The CDR3 loop is CASRPATGGISGNTIYF. CDR3 DNA sequence: TGTGCCAGCAGACCAGCTACAGGGGGGATCTCTGGAAACACCATATATTTT.

V and J are TRBV18 and TRBJ2-7; TRBD2 agrees at 7 bases. Germline V gene lookup returns CDR1 KGHSH and CDR2 LQKENI. The length of the CDR3 is 14 residues. V lost 3 bases to trimming and J lost 6 bases; unmatched junction nucleotides: 8. CDR3 region: CASSPMARGGEQYF. In DNA, the CDR3 is TGTGCCAGCTCACCGATGGCCCGCGGGGGCGAGCAGTACTTC.

Only one count was recorded for this clone. V usage is TRBV19 and J usage is TRBJ2-2; TRBD2 is a possible D gene (5 bases). The length of the CDR3 is 15 residues. Trimming stripped 3 bases from V and 5 bases from J, with 13 bases between. CDR1 LNHDA and CDR2 SQIVND come from the germline V gene (reference sequence). The CDR3 sequence is CASSITSSLTGELFF. The CDR3 DNA reads as TGTGCCAGTAGTATCACTTCTAGCTTAACCGGGGAGCTGTTTTTT.

This clone was seen only a few times. The chain couples TRBV20-1 to TRBJ2-5; D ambiguous. The CDR3 length is 11 residues. Deletions cut 6 bases from V and 0 bases from J, with 5 bases between. The germline V gene has CDR1 DFQATT and CDR2 SNEGSKA (reference sequence). CDR3 residues: CSASHQETQYF. CDR3 DNA: TGCAGTGCAAGCCACCAAGAGACCCAGTACTTC.

The table lists this clone with a count of one. The chain employs TRBV2 and TRBJ1-2, with TRBD1 as a possible D gene (5 bases). The CDR3 runs 15 residues. V lost 8 bases and J 0 bases, leaving 16 bases between the germline ends. Germline CDR1 SNHLY, CDR2 FYNNEI. The CDR3 reads CASRGGDASNYGYTF. In nucleotides, the CDR3 is TGTGCCAGCCGGGGAGGGGACGCTTCTAACTATGGCTACACCTTC. The variable domain in full, with the rest retrieved from reference TRBV2 and TRBJ1-2, is EPEVTQTPSHQVTQMGQEVILRCVPISNHLYFYWYRQILGQKVEFLVSFYNNEISEKSEIFDDQFSVERPDGSNFTLKIRSTKLEDSAMYFCASRGGDASNYGYTFGSGTRLTVV.

The chain is built from TRBV27 and TRBJ2-7; D call uncertain. Trimming cost V 5 bases and J 0 bases, with 5 bases left between them. This CDR3 region has 12 residues. From germline, CDR1 is MNHEY and CDR2 SMNVEV (reference sequence). The CDR3 DNA reads TGTGCCAGCAGTCCCGGCTCCTACGAGCAGTACTTC. Protein sequence: CASSPGSYEQYF.

The V and J genes are TRBV5-1 and TRBJ1-2; a weak D match, TRBD1 (5 bases). Trimming took off 0 bases at V and 7 bases at J, with 16 bases between the two ends. Per germline, CDR1 SGHRS and CDR2 YFSETQ. The CDR3 consists of 15 residues. This CDR3 is CASSLARTRASGYTF. The CDR3 bases are TGCGCCAGCAGCTTGGCCCGGACAAGGGCCTCTGGCTACACCTTC.

The chain couples TRBV27 to TRBJ1-1; D may be TRBD1 (6 bases). Per the germline V gene, CDR1 is MNHEY and CDR2 is SMNVEV (reference sequence). This CDR3 comprises 15 residues. The germline V and J ends were trimmed by 5 bases and 4 bases, with 17 bases remaining between them. The CDR3 sequence is CASSALQGWGTEAFF. The DNA of the CDR3 is TGTGCCAGCAGTGCTCTACAGGGATGGGGCACTGAAGCTTTCTTT.

This rearrangement joins TRBV30 to TRBJ2-2; unclear D gene. V lost 5 bases and J lost 6, with 7 bases in between. The CDR3 loop spans 11 amino acids. Germline V gives CDR1 GTSNPN, CDR2 SVGIG (reference sequence). CDR3 residues: CAWQSAGELFF. The CDR3 nucleotides read TGTGCCTGGCAGTCCGCCGGGGAGCTGTTTTTT. The entire variable domain, with the rest obtained from reference TRBV30 and TRBJ2-2, is as follows: SQTIHQWPATLVQPVGSPLSLECTVEGTSNPNLYWYRQAAGRGLQLLFYSVGIGQISSEVPQNLSASRPQDRQFILSSKKLLLSDSGFYLCAWQSAGELFFGEGSRLTVL.